This is a list of T cell receptor beta chains from one sample in a study of T cell responses to AZD1222 COVID-19 vaccine. The method was immunoSEQ multiplex PCR; TCRdb's version includes in-frame clones alone and lacks a portion of them. This sample has roughly 99,000 clones, with about 85% found just once. The sequencing here drew on peripheral blood, taken 28 days after the second AZD1222 dose. These receptors were collected from an adult who received the AZD1222 COVID-19 vaccine. Each CDR3 is given with its conserved first and last residue. The order of the fields is J gene, D gene, clone size, V gene, CDR3 DNA, CDR3 protein. A D gene is named only where the DNA matches it firmly. Only some rows state a clone size, as once, few, many or a class for expanded clones.

TRBJ2-3,-,once,TRBV6-2/TRBV6-3,TGTGCCAGCAGCAAAAGGTTGAACCGTAGCACAGATACGCAGTATTTT,CASSKRLNRSTDTQYF
TRBJ2-3,-,once,TRBV10-1,TGCGCCAGCAATGGGGATGGAGAGGGCACAGATACGCAGTATTTT,CASNGDGEGTDTQYF
TRBJ1-1,-,-,TRBV19,TGTGCCAGTAGTATAGCCAGGGGCCAGGCTTGGACTGAAGCTTTCTTT,CASSIARGQAWTEAFF
TRBJ1-2,TRBD1,-,TRBV5-1,TGCGCCAGCAGCTCGACGACAGGGAACTATGGCTACACCTTC,CASSSTTGNYGYTF
TRBJ2-7,TRBD1,few,TRBV5-4,TGTGCCAGCAGCCTTCGACAGGGCACCTCCTACGAGCAGTACTTC,CASSLRQGTSYEQYF
TRBJ1-1,TRBD1,-,TRBV5-1,TGCGCCAGCAGCTTGGCTTGGGGGTCAGGGGGCGCGAGGACTGAAGCTTTCTTT,CASSLAWGSGGARTEAFF
TRBJ1-1,TRBD1,-,TRBV6-4,TGTGCCAGCAGCCCGACAGGGACTAACACTGAAGCTTTCTTT,CASSPTGTNTEAFF
TRBJ1-1,-,few,TRBV27,TGTGCCAGCAGTTTCTCCAGGGCGACTGAAGCTTTCTTT,CASSFSRATEAFF
TRBJ1-5,-,-,TRBV5-4,TGTGCCAGCAGCGTGGAAGGGGCGAGGCAGCCCCAGCATTTT,CASSVEGARQPQHF
TRBJ1-6,-,-,TRBV25-1,TGTGCCAGCAGTGATGCACAGAGCTCCTATAATTCACCCCTCCACTTT,CASSDAQSSYNSPLHF
TRBJ1-1,TRBD1,-,TRBV19,TGTGCCAGTAGTATAGGGAGCGGGACAGTAAACACTGAAGCTTTCTTT,CASSIGSGTVNTEAFF
TRBJ2-2,-,once,TRBV29-1,TGCAGCGTCCCATCAGACAGCACCGGGGAGCTGTTTTTT,CSVPSDSTGELFF
TRBJ2-5,-,-,TRBV2,TGTGCCAGCAGTGAACGGTACAGGGACCCTAAAACCGTGACCCAGTACTTC,CASSERYRDPKTVTQYF
TRBJ2-1,-,-,TRBV6-5,TGTGCCAGCAGTTACGCGGCAGGGCGCTACAATGAGCAGTTCTTC,CASSYAAGRYNEQFF
TRBJ2-7,-,-,TRBV5-4,TGTGCCAGCAGTTTAGGGGGGCTGTGGTACGAGCAGTACTTC,CASSLGGLWYEQYF
TRBJ2-5,TRBD1,once,TRBV27,TGTGCCAGCAGTACAAGGGACAGCTTCCAGGAGACCCAGTACTTC,CASSTRDSFQETQYF
TRBJ2-7,-,-,TRBV27,TGTGCCAGCAGTTTAAGGGTGGGGTACGAGCAGTACTTC,CASSLRVGYEQYF
TRBJ2-3,TRBD2,once,TRBV20-1,TGCAGTGCTGGTGCTAGCGGGGGGGCCCCAGATACGCAGTATTTT,CSAGASGGAPDTQYF
TRBJ1-1,-,-,TRBV9,TGTGCCAGCAGCTTTGGGACCTCGTCGGCTTTCTTT,CASSFGTSSAFF